Below are 5 T cell receptor beta chains sequenced from a single sample in a study of vaccination and CD4 T cells after COVID-19. Once obtained from cultured CD4+ T cells, the DNA was sequenced using the Oncomine TCR Beta short-read assay. TCRdb re-analysed the PCR reads in MiXCR, keeping a single row per CDR3 protein. The sample has approximately 10,000 distinct CDR3 sequences, approximately 70% seen once. Antigens of these TCRs are unknown. Treatment denoted: approximately 9-day PBMC culture with coronavirus spike peptide pools or control peptides (ViraFEST assay). The source material was CD4+ T cells from blood, cultured in vitro. These receptors all come from a human donor who had recovered from COVID-19.

The chain links TRBV28 to TRBJ1-2; D may be TRBD1 (6 bases). The CDR3 runs 13 residues. The V gene lost 5 bases and the J gene lost 8 bases, with 15 bases spanning the gap. Germline lookup yields CDR1 MDHEN and CDR2 SYDVKM. In DNA, the CDR3 is TGTGCCAGCAGTCCGACAGGCCAGTCGGGCTACACCTTC. The encoded protein is CASSPTGQSGYTF.

In this sample, this clonotype turned up a few times. The gene calls are TRBV28 and TRBJ2-7, with D possibly matching TRBD2 (5 bases). Germline CDR1 reads MDHEN; CDR2 reads SYDVKM. The CDR3 has 15 residues. V shed 1 base and J shed 7 bases, with 17 bases lying between them. This CDR3 is CASSLLPTSSVEQYF. The CDR3 coding sequence is TGTGCCAGCAGTTTATTACCTACGAGTAGCGTTGAGCAGTACTTC.

In DNA form, the CDR3 reads TGTGCCAGCAGGTCCTATGGGACACGGGTTCGAGAGCAGTACTTC. This gives the protein CASRSYGTRVREQYF. The V gene is TRBV28, the J gene TRBJ2-7; the D gene is possibly TRBD1 (6 bases). Germline loops: CDR1 MDHEN, CDR2 SYDVKM. This CDR3 contains 15 residues. The germline V and J ends were trimmed by 6 bases and 7 bases, with 22 bases remaining between them.

The chain links TRBV20-1 to TRBJ2-7, with a weak D call TRBD2 (5 bases). The CDR3 has 13 residues. Germline V gives CDR1 DFQATT, CDR2 SNEGSKA (reference sequence). Trimming stripped 5 bases from V and 2 bases from J, with 13 bases between. The CDR3 coding sequence is TGCAGTGCTTCCCGCCGGGGTCCCTACGAGCAGTACTTC. This translates into CSASRRGPYEQYF.

This chain joins TRBV20-1 and TRBJ1-3, with D possibly being TRBD1 (6 bases). V was trimmed by 2 bases and J by 4 bases, leaving 12 bases between them. The CDR3 sequence is 14 residues long. Germline assignment: CDR1 DFQATT and CDR2 SNEGSKA (reference sequence). The CDR3 loop is CSARPTGSGNTIYF. The DNA of the CDR3 is TGCAGTGCTAGACCTACAGGGTCAGGAAACACCATATATTTT.